Included here is one T cell receptor (beta chain) sequence, with context. Other DNA variants within this sample encode the same CDR3. The CDR3 runs to 17 residues. Germline V gives CDR1 SGHTA, CDR2 FQGNSA. V lost 4 bases, J lost 4 bases, and 9 bases stayed unmatched. Sequenced by immunoSEQ multiplex PCR; TCRdb stores in-frame clones only, minus some. The sample consists of tens of thousands of clones, around 92% of them appearing once. The data belong to a study of T cell changes during pregnancy in multiple sclerosis. The chain joins TRBV7-2 to TRBJ2-5; 13 bases fit TRBD2. The sample in question was CD4+ T cells from peripheral blood mononuclear cells, obtained in the third trimester of pregnancy. This TCR derives from a female donor with multiple sclerosis, enrolled in a pregnancy study. The CDR3 loop reads CASSSSLAGGPGETQYF. The CDR3 DNA reads TGTGCCAGCAGCTCTTCACTAGCGGGAGGGCCGGGAGAGACCCAGTACTTC.